This is a list of T cell receptor beta chains from one sample in a study of T cells in Graves' hyperthyroidism and ophthalmopathy. TCRdb itself ran the multiplex PCR reads through MiXCR, one entry per CDR3 protein. In the table there are approximately 690,000 distinct CDR3 sequences, roughly 15% of which are singletons. Sequencing used blood. These receptors were obtained from a woman aged 50 to 65 with Graves' ophthalmopathy. Both conserved end residues are part of each CDR3. D genes are given only for firm matches. Size values are once, few and many counts, or a class for expanded clones, and some rows have none.

abundance,v_gene,j_gene,d_gene,CDR3aa,CDR3nt
many,TRBV6-2/TRBV6-3,TRBJ1-5,-,CASSPDDNQPQHF,TGTGCCAGCAGTCCGGACGACAATCAGCCCCAGCATTTT
many,TRBV6-2/TRBV6-3,TRBJ2-6,TRBD1,CASSIGWDRGLAGANVLTF,TGTGCCAGCAGTATAGGTTGGGACAGGGGACTCGCCGGGGCCAACGTCCTGACTTTC
-,TRBV19,TRBJ1-5,TRBD1,CASSTHTGGGNQPQHF,TGTGCCAGTAGTACCCATACAGGGGGTGGCAATCAGCCCCAGCATTTT
many,TRBV18,TRBJ2-1,TRBD2,CASSPQREAYNEQFF,TGTGCCAGCTCACCGCAGCGGGAGGCCTACAATGAGCAGTTCTTC
many,TRBV28,TRBJ2-1,TRBD2,CASIAGGSYNEQFF,TGTGCCAGCATCGCGGGAGGTTCCTACAATGAGCAGTTCTTC
-,TRBV10-3,TRBJ1-2,-,CAISSGEYGYTF,TGTGCCATCAGTTCTGGGGAGTACGGCTACACCTTC
many,TRBV7-2,TRBJ2-3,TRBD2,CASSRTRPDTQYF,TGTGCCAGCAGCCGGACTAGACCTGATACGCAGTATTTT
many,TRBV2,TRBJ1-1,-,CASAINRNTEAFF,TGTGCCAGCGCGATCAACAGGAACACTGAAGCTTTCTTT
many,TRBV28,TRBJ1-6,-,CASSLIQLLEDNSPLHF,TGTGCCAGCAGTTTAATCCAGCTATTGGAGGATAATTCACCCCTCCACTTT
-,TRBV28,TRBJ2-5,-,CASSLFAGSAETQYF,TGTGCCAGCAGTTTATTCGCAGGGAGCGCAGAGACCCAGTACTTC
-,TRBV5-5,TRBJ1-2,-,CASSLTEQATYNYGYTF,TGTGCCAGCAGCTTGACCGAACAGGCGACTTATAACTATGGCTACACCTTC
many,TRBV30,TRBJ1-5,-,CAWSGTSSHQGNQPQHF,TGTGCCTGGAGTGGGACATCCTCACATCAGGGCAATCAGCCCCAGCATTTT
few,TRBV19,TRBJ2-4,-,CASRKDMELAKNIQYF,TGTGCCAGTAGAAAGGACATGGAGCTAGCCAAAAACATTCAGTACTTC
many,TRBV28,TRBJ2-7,TRBD2,CASSSPTSGTTYEQYF,TGTGCCAGCAGCTCTCCTACTAGCGGCACTACCTACGAGCAGTACTTC
few,TRBV12-3/TRBV12-4,TRBJ2-3,TRBD2,CASRSTLPSGSVTQYF,TGTGCCAGCAGAAGTACCCTCCCAAGCGGGAGCGTTACGCAGTATTTT
many,TRBV30,TRBJ1-5,TRBD1,CAWSVTGWQPQHF,TGTGCCTGGAGTGTGACAGGGTGGCAGCCCCAGCATTTT
many,TRBV28,TRBJ1-4,-,CASSLSRAVNEKLFF,TGTGCCAGCAGTTTGAGCAGGGCGGTTAATGAAAAACTGTTTTTT
many,TRBV4-3,TRBJ2-1,-,CASSHAGRSSYNEQFF,TGCGCCAGCAGCCACGCCGGCAGGAGCTCCTACAATGAGCAGTTCTTC
many,TRBV5-1,TRBJ2-5,-,CASSKQGEETQYF,TGCGCCAGCAGCAAACAGGGAGAAGAGACCCAGTACTTC
many,TRBV20-1,TRBJ2-1,TRBD1,CSAYAGTGSNEQFF,TGCAGTGCTTACGCCGGGACAGGGAGCAATGAGCAGTTCTTC
few,TRBV4-3,TRBJ2-7,TRBD2,CASSIWTSSYEQYF,TGCGCCAGCAGCATCTGGACTAGTTCCTACGAGCAGTACTTC
many,TRBV27,TRBJ2-2,-,CASTSSFMWEASNTGELFF,TGTGCCAGCACTTCAAGCTTCATGTGGGAGGCCTCGAACACCGGGGAGCTGTTTTTT
-,TRBV11-2,TRBJ1-6,-,CASSAAGASPLHF,TGTGCCAGCAGCGCGGCGGGGGCATCACCCCTCCACTTT
few,TRBV20-1,TRBJ2-3,TRBD2,CSARSGRAGDTQYF,TGCAGTGCTAGATCCGGGAGGGCCGGTGATACGCAGTATTTT
-,TRBV20-1,TRBJ2-7,-,CSARDFVGFDEQYF,TGCAGTGCTAGAGATTTTGTCGGATTTGACGAGCAGTACTTC
many,TRBV27,TRBJ2-3,TRBD2,CASSLLAGGPYTQYF,TGTGCCAGCAGTTTATTGGCGGGAGGGCCGTATACGCAGTATTTT
many,TRBV19,TRBJ2-2,-,CASSPRVRLGTANTGELFF,TGTGCCAGTAGTCCCCGAGTGCGCCTTGGGACCGCGAACACCGGGGAGCTGTTTTTT
many,TRBV7-8,TRBJ2-1,TRBD2,CASSLGDPGLVYNEQFF,TGTGCCAGCAGCTTAGGTGACCCGGGACTAGTTTACAATGAGCAGTTCTTC
few,TRBV20-1,TRBJ2-2,TRBD2,CSAGGRAGTGELFF,TGCAGTGCTGGGGGGAGGGCCGGGACCGGGGAGCTGTTTTTT
-,TRBV20-1,TRBJ1-4,TRBD1,CSARPSGQEATNEKLFF,TGCAGTGCTCGACCTTCGGGACAGGAAGCAACTAATGAAAAACTGTTTTTT
few,TRBV4-3,TRBJ2-1,TRBD2,CASSQTGTSAHNEQFF,TGCGCCAGCAGCCAGACCGGGACTAGCGCCCACAATGAGCAGTTCTTC
many,TRBV12-5,TRBJ1-5,-,CASGLGGHLYSNQPQHF,TGTGCTAGTGGTTTGGGAGGACACCTTTATAGCAATCAGCCCCAGCATTTT
many,TRBV29-1,TRBJ1-2,-,CSVMDSTTAGYTF,TGCAGCGTTATGGACAGTACGACCGCCGGCTACACCTTC
-,TRBV12-3/TRBV12-4,TRBJ2-2,-,CAIISVTGELFF,TGTGCCATCATTAGTGTGACCGGGGAGCTGTTTTTT
few,TRBV9,TRBJ1-3,-,CASSRDRYSGNTIYF,TGTGCCAGCAGCAGGGACCGATACTCTGGAAACACCATATATTTT
many,TRBV5-5,TRBJ2-5,-,CASSLGGTGAETQYF,TGTGCCAGCAGCTTGGGAGGTACGGGAGCAGAGACCCAGTACTTC
-,TRBV18,TRBJ2-5,TRBD2,CASSPQAGGPEETQYF,TGTGCCAGCTCACCACAGGCGGGAGGGCCGGAAGAGACCCAGTACTTC